This TCR beta chain comes out of a study of blood T cell repertoires in COVID-19. Study-wide background: There were acute and convalescent COVID-19 samples, and they came from the United States, Italy and Spain. PBMCs, B-cell-depleted T cells, or T cells were the source of the cDNA or gDNA that made up the material.

In the authors' workflow: Counts of nucleated cells, estimated from reference gene primer amplification, were obtained. TCRdb's table, derived via immunoSEQ multiplex PCR, lists solely in-frame clones and lacks some. Clone size and the V and J calls come from that table; the DNA yielded D and trimming. The profile covers 40,000 to 55,000 clones, with roughly 88% appearing a single time and roughly a third taken by the ten largest. Sequenced: peripheral blood. The TCR sequence derives from a woman aged 80 or over with acute or convalescent COVID-19.

CDR3 nucleotides: TGTGCCTGGAGTGCCGAGCAGGGGACCTACGAGCAGTACTTC. Translated, it gives CAWSAEQGTYEQYF. The gene calls are TRBV30 and TRBJ2-7; tentative D call: TRBD1 (6 bases). The V end lost 1 base, the J end lost 2 bases, and 12 bases lay between the germline ends. Germline CDR1 GTSNPN, CDR2 SVGIG (reference sequence). The CDR3 spans 14 residues.